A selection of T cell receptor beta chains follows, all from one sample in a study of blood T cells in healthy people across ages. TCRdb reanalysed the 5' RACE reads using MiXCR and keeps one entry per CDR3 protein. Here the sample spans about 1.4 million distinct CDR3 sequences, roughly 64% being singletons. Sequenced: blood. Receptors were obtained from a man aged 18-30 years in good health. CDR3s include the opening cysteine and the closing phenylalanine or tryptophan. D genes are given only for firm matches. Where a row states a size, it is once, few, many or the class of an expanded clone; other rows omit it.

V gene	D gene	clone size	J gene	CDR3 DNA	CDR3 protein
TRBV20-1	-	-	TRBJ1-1	TGCAGTGCTGAACAGATTCCGAACACTGAAGCTTTCTTT	CSAEQIPNTEAFF
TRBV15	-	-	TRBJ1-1	TGTGCCACCAGCAGAGAAGATGATGGCACTGAAGCTTTCTTT	CATSREDDGTEAFF
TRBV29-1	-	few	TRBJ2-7	TGCAGCGTTCGGGGGGCCGCCTACGAGCAGTACTTC	CSVRGAAYEQYF
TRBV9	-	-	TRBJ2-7	TGTGCCAGCAGAGCCCACAATGAGCAGTACTTC	CASRAHNEQYF
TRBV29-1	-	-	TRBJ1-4	TGCAGCGCCAAAGGGGGGGATAGTGAAAAACTGTTTTTT	CSAKGGDSEKLFF
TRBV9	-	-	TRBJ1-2	TGTGCCAGCAGCGCCCGGGACACGGACTATGGCTACACCTTC	CASSARDTDYGYTF
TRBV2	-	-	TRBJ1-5	TGTGCCAGCAGTGAAGTCGAGGGCTATAGCAATCAGCCCCAGCATTTT	CASSEVEGYSNQPQHF
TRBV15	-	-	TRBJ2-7	TGTGCCACCAGCAGAGATATGAGGGTCAACTACGAGCAGTACTTC	CATSRDMRVNYEQYF
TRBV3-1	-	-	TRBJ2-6	TGTGCCAGCAGCCAGTCCAGGGATGTGAGCTCTGGGGCCAACGTCCTGACTTTC	CASSQSRDVSSGANVLTF
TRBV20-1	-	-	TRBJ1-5	TGCAGTGGTGGGGGGGATAGCAATCAGCCCCGGCATTTT	CSGGGDSNQPRHF
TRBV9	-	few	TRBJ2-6	TGTGCCAGCAGCGTAGGGCACCGTACCTCTGGGGCCAACGTCCTGACTTTC	CASSVGHRTSGANVLTF
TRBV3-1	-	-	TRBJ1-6	TGTGCCAGCAGCCCCAGGAGGAATTCACCCCTCCACTTT	CASSPRRNSPLHF
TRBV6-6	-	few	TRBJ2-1	TGTGCCAGCAGCCCCGTTAGGGGGAATGAGCAGTTCTTC	CASSPVRGNEQFF
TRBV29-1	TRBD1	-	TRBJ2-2	TGCAGCGTTGCGGGGACAGCGAACACCGGGGAGCTGTTTTTT	CSVAGTANTGELFF
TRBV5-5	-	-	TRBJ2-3	TGTGCCAGCAGCTTGTCAGGACGAACCACAGATACGCAGTATTTT	CASSLSGRTTDTQYF
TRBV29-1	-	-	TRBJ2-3	TGCAGCGTCGAGACCCCGGTGGGCGCAGATACGCAGTATTTT	CSVETPVGADTQYF
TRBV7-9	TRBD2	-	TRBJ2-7	TGTGCCAGCAGCTTCGGACTAGCCGACGAGCAGTACTTC	CASSFGLADEQYF
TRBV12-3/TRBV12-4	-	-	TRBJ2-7	TGTGCCAGCAGCACCTCCGGGACACTATCATACGAGCAGTACTTC	CASSTSGTLSYEQYF
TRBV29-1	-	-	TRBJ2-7	TGCAGCGTTGTTCTTGGGGGAGCCCTCGAGCAGTACTTC	CSVVLGGALEQYF
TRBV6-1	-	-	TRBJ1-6	TGTGCCAGCAGCGAGTGGCCGGGACACTATAATTCACCCCTCCACTTT	CASSEWPGHYNSPLHF
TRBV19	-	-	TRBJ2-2	TGTGCCACACACTGGGATGGTAGAACCGGGGAGCTGTTTTTT	CATHWDGRTGELFF
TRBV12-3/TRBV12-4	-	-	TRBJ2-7	TGTGCCAGCAGTAGAGGGATCGAATCCTACGAGCAGTACTTC	CASSRGIESYEQYF
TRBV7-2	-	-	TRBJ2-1	TGTGCCAGCAGCCAAAATGTCGTGGGGGTCAATGAGCAGTTCTTC	CASSQNVVGVNEQFF
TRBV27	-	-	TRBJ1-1	TGTGCCAGCAGTGCTAGGGGCAGGAGCACTGAAGCTTTCTTT	CASSARGRSTEAFF
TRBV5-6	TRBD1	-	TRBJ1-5	TGTGCCAGCAGCTCGGGACAGCACAATCAGCCCCAGCATTTT	CASSSGQHNQPQHF
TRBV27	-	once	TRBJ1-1	TGTGCCAGCAGGACCGGGCTTCGCGCTTTCTTT	CASRTGLRAFF
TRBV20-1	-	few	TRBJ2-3	TGCAGTGCTAGAGATCCCGCTAACCCTAGCACAGATACGCAGTATTTT	CSARDPANPSTDTQYF
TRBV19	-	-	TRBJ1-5	TGTGCCAGTAGTCTCCGGGACGGTAGCAATCAGCCCCAGCATTTT	CASSLRDGSNQPQHF
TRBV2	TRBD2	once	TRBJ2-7	TGTGCCAGCAGTGACGAGCGGGGGCTCTCCTACGAGCAGTACTTC	CASSDERGLSYEQYF
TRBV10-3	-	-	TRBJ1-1	TGTGCCATCAGTAACAGGGACACTGAAGCTTTCTTT	CAISNRDTEAFF
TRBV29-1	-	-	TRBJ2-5	TGCAGCGTTGAAGTTCCGTTACGGCAGTTCGGCGAGACCCAGTACTTC	CSVEVPLRQFGETQYF
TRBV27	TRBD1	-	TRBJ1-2	TGTGCCAGCAGTACCCCAGGGGGGGACTATAATGGCTACACCTTC	CASSTPGGDYNGYTF
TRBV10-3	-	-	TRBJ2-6	TGTGCCATCAGTGAGTCGGACAGAACCTCTGGGGCCAACGTCCTGACTTTC	CAISESDRTSGANVLTF
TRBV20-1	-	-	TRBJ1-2	TGCAGTGCTAGAGAATGGACTCAATCTAACTATGGCTACACCTTC	CSAREWTQSNYGYTF
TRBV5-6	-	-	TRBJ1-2	TGTGCCAGCAGCTTGGTTGTGGACAGAATGGGCTACACCTTC	CASSLVVDRMGYTF
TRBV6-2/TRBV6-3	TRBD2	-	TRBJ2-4	TGTGCCAGCAGTTCCCGAGGCGGGGGAGCCAAAAACATTCAGTACTTC	CASSSRGGGAKNIQYF
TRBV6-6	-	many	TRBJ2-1	TGTGCCAGCAGTTACAGGGATGAGCAGTTCTTC	CASSYRDEQFF
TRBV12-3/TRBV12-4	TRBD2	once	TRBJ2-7	TGTGCCAGCAGTCGGAGCGGGAGTCCCCACGAGCAGTACTTC	CASSRSGSPHEQYF
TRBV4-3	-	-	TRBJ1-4	TGCGCCAGCAGCCATTCTGTTAGGGGCGGTGAAAAACTGTTTTTT	CASSHSVRGGEKLFF
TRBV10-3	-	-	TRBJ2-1	TGTGCCATCAGTGACGGGGGGCCGTCCTACAATGAGCAGTTCTTC	CAISDGGPSYNEQFF
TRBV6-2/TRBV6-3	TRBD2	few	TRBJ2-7	TGTGCCAGCAGTGGACTAGCGGACTCCTACGAGCAGTACTTC	CASSGLADSYEQYF
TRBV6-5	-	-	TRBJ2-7	TGTGCCAGCAGTTACTCGAGTAATGAGGGACCAGCCTCCTACGAGCAGTACTTC	CASSYSSNEGPASYEQYF
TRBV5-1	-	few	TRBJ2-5	TGCGCCAGCAGCTTGGGCCGACCCGGGAACCGACAAGAGACCCAGTACTTC	CASSLGRPGNRQETQYF
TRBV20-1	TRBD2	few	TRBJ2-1	TGCAGTGCTAGACCGTTTAGCGGGAGGGCCAATGAGCAGTTCTTC	CSARPFSGRANEQFF
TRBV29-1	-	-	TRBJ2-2	TGCAGCGTGAGCAGGGTTAACGGGGAGCTGTTTTTT	CSVSRVNGELFF
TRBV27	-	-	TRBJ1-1	TGTGCCAGCAGCGAGTCTAGGGACACTGAAGCTTTCTTT	CASSESRDTEAFF
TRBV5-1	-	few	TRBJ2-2	TGCGCCAGCAGCTTGGCGCCTACAGGCACCGGGGAGCTGTTTTTT	CASSLAPTGTGELFF
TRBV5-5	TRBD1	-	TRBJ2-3	TGTGCCAGCAGCCCCCTGGGACAGGGGGCATGGGGGAGGACAGATACGCAGTATTTT	CASSPLGQGAWGRTDTQYF
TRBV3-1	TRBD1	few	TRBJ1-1	TGTGCCAGCAGCCCACCATGGACCGGGACAGTTAGGGGCAACACTGAAGCTTTCTTT	CASSPPWTGTVRGNTEAFF
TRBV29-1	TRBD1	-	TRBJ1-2	TGCAGCGTTGACTGGGGACAGGGATTTAACTATGGCTACACCTTC	CSVDWGQGFNYGYTF
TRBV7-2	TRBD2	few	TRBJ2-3	TGTGCCAGCAGCTTAGTTTGGGCTAGCGGAGCCACAGATACGCAGTATTTT	CASSLVWASGATDTQYF
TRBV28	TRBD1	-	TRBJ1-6	TGTGCCAGCAGATCCCGGGACAGGATGAATTCACCCCTCCACTTT	CASRSRDRMNSPLHF